This is a list of T cell receptor beta chains from one sample in a study of TIL therapy for anti-PD-1-resistant metastatic lung cancer. Here immunoSEQ multiplex PCR was the method, and the copy in TCRdb shows in-frame clones only, minus some. The sample has around 100,000 clones, roughly 65% seen once. The source material was tumor tissue, sampled at baseline. These receptors originate from a person between 30 and 80 years old with non-small cell lung cancer. The CDR3 runs from the conserved cysteine through the conserved F or W. The D gene is left open where the match is weak. A clone size is listed for some rows: how often the clone was seen (once, few, many), or a class if it is expanded.

clone_size	v_call	d_call	j_call	cdr3_aa
.	TRBV3-1/TRBV3-2	.	TRBJ1-2	CASSPPGAGVYGYTF
.	TRBV19	.	TRBJ2-1	CASAHYNEQFF
.	TRBV7-3	.	TRBJ2-3	CASSYLGGTDTQYF
.	TRBV7-2	.	TRBJ1-6	CASSFRTKDSPLHF
few	TRBV20-1	.	TRBJ1-6	CSASPGAGGTLHF
.	TRBV7-3	.	TRBJ2-2	CASSLSRTGELFF
.	TRBV10-3	TRBD2	TRBJ2-3	CAISEPGGERGNTQYF
.	TRBV5-1	.	TRBJ1-5	CASSLGGETNNQPQHF
.	TRBV12-3/TRBV12-4	.	TRBJ2-3	CASSPDTTDTQYF
.	TRBV5-6	TRBD2	TRBJ2-3	CASSLAGLAGVADTQYF
many	TRBV27	.	TRBJ1-1	CASSLSMRGTEAFF
few	TRBV5-1	.	TRBJ1-4	CASSLQGLGNEKLFF
.	TRBV11-1	.	TRBJ1-2	CASSLAADYGYTF
.	TRBV5-4	.	TRBJ2-7	CASRSEVNYEQYF
.	TRBV19	.	TRBJ2-5	CASDGGGETQYF
.	TRBV7-2	.	TRBJ1-1	CASSPWGGHTEAFF
many	TRBV7-2	.	TRBJ2-5	CASSLGRETQYF